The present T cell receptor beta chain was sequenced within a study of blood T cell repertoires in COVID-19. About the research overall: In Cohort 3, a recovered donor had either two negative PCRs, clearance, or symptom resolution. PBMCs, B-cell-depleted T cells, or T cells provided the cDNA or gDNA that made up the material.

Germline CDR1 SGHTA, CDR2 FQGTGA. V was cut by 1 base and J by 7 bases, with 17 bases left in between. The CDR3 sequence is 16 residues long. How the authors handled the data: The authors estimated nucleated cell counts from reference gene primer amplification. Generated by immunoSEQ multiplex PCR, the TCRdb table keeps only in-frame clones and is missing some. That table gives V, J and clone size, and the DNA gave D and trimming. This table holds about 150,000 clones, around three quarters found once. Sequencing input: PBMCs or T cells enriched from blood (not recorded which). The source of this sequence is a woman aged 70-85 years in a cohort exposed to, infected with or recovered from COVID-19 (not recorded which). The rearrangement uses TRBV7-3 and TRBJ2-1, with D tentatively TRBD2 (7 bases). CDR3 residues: CASSLNPGAGGNEQFF. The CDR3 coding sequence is TGTGCCAGCAGCTTAAATCCGGGGGCCGGGGGGAATGAGCAGTTCTTC.